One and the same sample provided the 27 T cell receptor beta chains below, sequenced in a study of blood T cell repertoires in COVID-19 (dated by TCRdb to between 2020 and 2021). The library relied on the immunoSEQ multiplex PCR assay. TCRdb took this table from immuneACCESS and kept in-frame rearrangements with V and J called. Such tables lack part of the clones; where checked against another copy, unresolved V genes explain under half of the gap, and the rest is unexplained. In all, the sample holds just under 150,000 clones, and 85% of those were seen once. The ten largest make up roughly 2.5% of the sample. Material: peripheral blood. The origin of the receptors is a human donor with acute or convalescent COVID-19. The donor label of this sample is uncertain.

In DNA form, the CDR3 reads TGTGCCAGCAGGACTATGACAGGGGGCAGTGGCTACACCTTC. It translates to CASRTMTGGSGYTF. The V and J genes are TRBV6-5 and TRBJ1-2; the match to TRBD1 covers 10 bases. The CDR3 is 14 residues long. From germline, CDR1 is MNHEY and CDR2 SVGAGI. J lost 7 bases, V lost 6 bases, and 8 bases had no gene match.

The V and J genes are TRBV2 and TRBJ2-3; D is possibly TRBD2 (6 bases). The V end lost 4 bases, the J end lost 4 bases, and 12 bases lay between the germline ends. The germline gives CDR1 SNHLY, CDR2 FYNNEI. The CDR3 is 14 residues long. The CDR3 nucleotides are TGTGCCAGCAGTGCCCCGGGGGTCGCAGATACGCAGTATTTT. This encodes CASSAPGVADTQYF.

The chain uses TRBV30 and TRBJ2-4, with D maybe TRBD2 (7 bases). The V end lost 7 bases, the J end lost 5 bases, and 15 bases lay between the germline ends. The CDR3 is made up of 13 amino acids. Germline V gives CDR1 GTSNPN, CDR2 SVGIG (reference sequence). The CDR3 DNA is TGTGCCTCAGAAGGGGGGGTCGAAAACATTCAGTACTTC. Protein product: CASEGGVENIQYF. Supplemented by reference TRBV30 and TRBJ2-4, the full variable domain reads SQTIHQWPATLVQPVGSPLSLECTVEGTSNPNLYWYRQAAGRGLQLLFYSVGIGQISSEVPQNLSASRPQDRQFILSSKKLLLSDSGFYLCASEGGVENIQYFGAGTRLSVL.

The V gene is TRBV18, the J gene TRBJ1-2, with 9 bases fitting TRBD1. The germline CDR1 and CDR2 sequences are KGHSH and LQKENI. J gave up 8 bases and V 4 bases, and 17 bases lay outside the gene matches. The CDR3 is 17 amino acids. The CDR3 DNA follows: TGTGCCAGCTCACACACGGGACTCCTACAGGGGGCTAGGGGCTACACCTTC. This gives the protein CASSHTGLLQGARGYTF.

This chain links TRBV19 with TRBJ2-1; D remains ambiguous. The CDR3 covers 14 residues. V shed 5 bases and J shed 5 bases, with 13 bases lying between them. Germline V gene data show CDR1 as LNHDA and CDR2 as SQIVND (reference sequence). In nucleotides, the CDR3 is TGTGCCAGTAGTCGATCTACCCAAAACAATGAGCAGTTCTTC. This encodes CASSRSTQNNEQFF.

DNA for the CDR3: TGTGCCAGCAGATACACAGGGGGCTTTACTGAAGCTTTCTTT. It translates to CASRYTGGFTEAFF. The chain is built from TRBV6-6 and TRBJ1-1; TRBD1 matches at 9 bases. Unmatched junction bases numbered 7, after V lost 6 bases and J lost 5 bases. The CDR3 has 14 amino acids. CDR1 MNHNY and CDR2 SVGAGI come from the germline V gene (reference sequence).

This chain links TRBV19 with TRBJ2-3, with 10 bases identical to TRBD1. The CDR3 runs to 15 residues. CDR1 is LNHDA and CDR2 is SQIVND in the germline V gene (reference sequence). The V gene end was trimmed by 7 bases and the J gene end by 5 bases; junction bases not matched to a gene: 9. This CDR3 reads CASTAHGTGEDTQYF. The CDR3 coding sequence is TGTGCCAGTACGGCACACGGGACAGGGGAAGATACGCAGTATTTT.

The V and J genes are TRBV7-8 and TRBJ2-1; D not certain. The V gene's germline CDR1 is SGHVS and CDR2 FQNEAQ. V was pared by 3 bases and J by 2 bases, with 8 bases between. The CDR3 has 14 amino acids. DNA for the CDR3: TGTGCCAGCAGCTTTTCTACTACCTACAATGAGCAGTTCTTC. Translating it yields CASSFSTTYNEQFF.

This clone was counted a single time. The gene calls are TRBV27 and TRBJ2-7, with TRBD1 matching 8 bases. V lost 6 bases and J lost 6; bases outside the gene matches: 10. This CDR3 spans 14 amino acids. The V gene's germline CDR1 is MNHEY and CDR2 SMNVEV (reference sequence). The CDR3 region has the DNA TGTGCCAGCAGCCCGGACAGGGCTCCCCCCGAGCAGTACTTC. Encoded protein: CASSPDRAPPEQYF.

The CDR3 is CASSRLTGDTEAFF. Written as DNA, the CDR3 is TGTGCCAGCTCACGACTGACAGGGGACACTGAAGCTTTCTTT. The V gene is TRBV18, the J gene TRBJ1-1; TRBD1 agrees at 8 bases. V dropped 4 bases and J dropped 3; count of bases not matched to a gene: 4. The CDR3 extends over 14 amino acids. Germline V gives CDR1 KGHSH, CDR2 LQKENI.

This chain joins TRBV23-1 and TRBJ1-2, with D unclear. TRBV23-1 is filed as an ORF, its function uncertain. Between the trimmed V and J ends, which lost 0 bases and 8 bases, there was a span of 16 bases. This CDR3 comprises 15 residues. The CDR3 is CASSQSYGEVEGYTF. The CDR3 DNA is TGCGCCAGCAGTCAATCGTACGGGGAGGTTGAAGGCTACACCTTC.

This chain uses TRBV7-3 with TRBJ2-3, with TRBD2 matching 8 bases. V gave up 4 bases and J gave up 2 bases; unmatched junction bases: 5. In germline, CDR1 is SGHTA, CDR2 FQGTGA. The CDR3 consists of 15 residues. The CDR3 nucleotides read TGTGCCAGCAGCTCATTAGCGGGGAACACAGATACGCAGTATTTT. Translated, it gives CASSSLAGNTDTQYF.

CDR3 residues: CASSGEGSGNQPQHF. CDR3 in DNA: TGTGCCAGCAGCGGGGAGGGGTCGGGCAATCAGCCCCAGCATTTT. The chain couples TRBV9 to TRBJ1-5, with D perhaps matching TRBD1 (5 bases). The germline CDR1 and CDR2 sequences are SGDLS and YYNGEE. V gave up 3 bases and J gave up 2 bases, with 12 bases separating them. This CDR3 spans 15 amino acids.

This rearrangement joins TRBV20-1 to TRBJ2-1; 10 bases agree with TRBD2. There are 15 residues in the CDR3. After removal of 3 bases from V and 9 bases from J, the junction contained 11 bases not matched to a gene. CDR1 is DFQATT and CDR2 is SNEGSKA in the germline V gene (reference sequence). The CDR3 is CSASSGASGGIEQFF. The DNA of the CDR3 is TGCAGTGCTAGTTCAGGGGCTAGCGGGGGTATTGAGCAGTTCTTC.

CDR3: CASSGDRRWDEQYV. The DNA of the CDR3 is TGTGCCAGCAGTGGGGACAGGCGTTGGGACGAGCAGTACGTC. The gene calls are TRBV28 and TRBJ2-7, with 8 bases aligning to TRBD1. This CDR3 has 14 amino acids. Germline loops: CDR1 MDHEN, CDR2 SYDVKM. The V and J ends lost 5 bases and 5 bases, in that order; junction bases with no gene match: 8.

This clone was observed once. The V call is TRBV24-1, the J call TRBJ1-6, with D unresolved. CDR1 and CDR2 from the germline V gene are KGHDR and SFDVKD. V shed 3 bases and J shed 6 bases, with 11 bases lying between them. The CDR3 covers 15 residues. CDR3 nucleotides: TGTGCCACCAGTGATGGCCAGGCACTTAATTCACCCCTCCACTTT. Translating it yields CATSDGQALNSPLHF.

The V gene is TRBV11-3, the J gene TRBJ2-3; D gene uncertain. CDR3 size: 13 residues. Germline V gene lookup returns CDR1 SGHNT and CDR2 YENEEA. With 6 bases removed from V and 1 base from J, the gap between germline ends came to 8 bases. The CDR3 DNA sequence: TGTGCCAGCAGTTTCGGAGGCACAGATACGCAGTATTTT. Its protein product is CASSFGGTDTQYF.

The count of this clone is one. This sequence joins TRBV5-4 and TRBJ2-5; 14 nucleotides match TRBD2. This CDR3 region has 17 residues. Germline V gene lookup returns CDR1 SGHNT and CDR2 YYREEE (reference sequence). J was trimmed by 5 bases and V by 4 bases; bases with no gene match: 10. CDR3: CASSPGGLAGVGETQYF. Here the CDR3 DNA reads TGTGCCAGCAGCCCTGGGGGACTAGCGGGAGTTGGGGAGACCCAGTACTTC.

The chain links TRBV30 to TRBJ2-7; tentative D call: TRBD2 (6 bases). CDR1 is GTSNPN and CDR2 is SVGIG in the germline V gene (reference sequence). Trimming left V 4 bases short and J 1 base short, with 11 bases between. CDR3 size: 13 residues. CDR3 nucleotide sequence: TGTGCCTGGACCGGGACTCCTTCCTACGAGCAGTACTTC. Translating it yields CAWTGTPSYEQYF.

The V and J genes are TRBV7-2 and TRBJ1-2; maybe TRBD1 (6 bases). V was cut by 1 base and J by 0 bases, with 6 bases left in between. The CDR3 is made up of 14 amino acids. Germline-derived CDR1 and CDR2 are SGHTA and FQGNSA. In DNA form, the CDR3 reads TGTGCCAGCAGCTTAGACAGGGCTAACTATGGCTACACCTTC. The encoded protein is CASSLDRANYGYTF.

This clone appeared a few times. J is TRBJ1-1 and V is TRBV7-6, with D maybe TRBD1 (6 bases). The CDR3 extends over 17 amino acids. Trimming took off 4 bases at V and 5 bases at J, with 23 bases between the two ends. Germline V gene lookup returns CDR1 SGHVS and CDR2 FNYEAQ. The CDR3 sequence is CASSSQVQGRGRTEAFF. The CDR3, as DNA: TGTGCCAGCAGCTCTCAAGTACAGGGACGGGGCAGGACTGAAGCTTTCTTT.

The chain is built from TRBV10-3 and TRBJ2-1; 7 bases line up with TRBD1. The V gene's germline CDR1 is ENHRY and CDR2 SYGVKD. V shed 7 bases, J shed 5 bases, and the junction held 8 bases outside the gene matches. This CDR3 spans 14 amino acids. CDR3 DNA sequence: TGTGCCATCAAACTGGGACAGACGGACAATGAGCAGTTCTTC. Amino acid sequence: CAIKLGQTDNEQFF.

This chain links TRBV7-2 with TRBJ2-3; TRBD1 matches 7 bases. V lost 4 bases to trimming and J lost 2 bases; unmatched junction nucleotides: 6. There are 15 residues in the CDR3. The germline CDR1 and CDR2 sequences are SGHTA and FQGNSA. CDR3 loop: CASSSRQGNTDTQYF. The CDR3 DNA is TGTGCCAGCAGCTCCCGACAGGGAAACACAGATACGCAGTATTTT.

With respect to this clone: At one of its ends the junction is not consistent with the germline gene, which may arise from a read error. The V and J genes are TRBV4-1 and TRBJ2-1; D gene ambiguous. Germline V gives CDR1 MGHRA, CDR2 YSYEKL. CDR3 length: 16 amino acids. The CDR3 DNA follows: TGCGCCGGCAGCCCCTCCCTTGAAGCAGGAAACAATGAGCAGTTCTTC. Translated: CAGSPSLEAGNNEQFF.

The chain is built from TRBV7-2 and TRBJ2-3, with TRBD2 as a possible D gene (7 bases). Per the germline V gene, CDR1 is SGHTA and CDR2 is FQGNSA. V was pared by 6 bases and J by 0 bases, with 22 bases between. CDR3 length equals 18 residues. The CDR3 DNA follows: TGTGCCAGCAGGAAACCTGCGGGGGCGGGGAAAAGCACAGATACGCAGTATTTT. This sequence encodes CASRKPAGAGKSTDTQYF.

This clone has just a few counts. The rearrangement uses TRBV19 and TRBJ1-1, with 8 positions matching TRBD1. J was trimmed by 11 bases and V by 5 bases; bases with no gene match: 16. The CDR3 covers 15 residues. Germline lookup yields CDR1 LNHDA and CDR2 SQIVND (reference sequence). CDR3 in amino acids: CASSEPGQVLVRAFF. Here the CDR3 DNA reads TGTGCCAGTAGTGAGCCGGGACAGGTATTAGTACGGGCTTTCTTT.

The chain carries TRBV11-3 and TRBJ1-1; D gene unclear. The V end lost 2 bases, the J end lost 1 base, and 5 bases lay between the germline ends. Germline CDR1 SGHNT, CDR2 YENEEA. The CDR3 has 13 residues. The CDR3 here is CASSLHRNTEAFF. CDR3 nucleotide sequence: TGTGCCAGCAGCTTACACAGGAACACTGAAGCTTTCTTT.